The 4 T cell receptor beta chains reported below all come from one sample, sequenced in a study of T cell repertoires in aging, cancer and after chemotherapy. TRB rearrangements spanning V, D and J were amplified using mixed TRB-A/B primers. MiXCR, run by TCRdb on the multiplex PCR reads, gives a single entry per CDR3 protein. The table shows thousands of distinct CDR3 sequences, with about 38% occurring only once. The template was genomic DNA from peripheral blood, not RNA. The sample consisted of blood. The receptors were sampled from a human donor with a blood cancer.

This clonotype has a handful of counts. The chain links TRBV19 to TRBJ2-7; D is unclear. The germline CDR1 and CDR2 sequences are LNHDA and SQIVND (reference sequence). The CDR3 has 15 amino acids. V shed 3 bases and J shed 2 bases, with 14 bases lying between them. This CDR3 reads CASSISGRSPYEQYF. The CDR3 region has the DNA TGTGCCAGTAGTATTTCCGGCAGGTCTCCCTACGAGCAGTACTTC.

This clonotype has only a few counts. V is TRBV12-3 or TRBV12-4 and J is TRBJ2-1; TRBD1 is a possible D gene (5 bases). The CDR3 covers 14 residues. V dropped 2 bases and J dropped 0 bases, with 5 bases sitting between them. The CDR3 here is CASSLQGSYNEQFF. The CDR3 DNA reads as TGTGCCAGCAGTTTACAGGGCTCCTACAATGAGCAGTTCTTC.

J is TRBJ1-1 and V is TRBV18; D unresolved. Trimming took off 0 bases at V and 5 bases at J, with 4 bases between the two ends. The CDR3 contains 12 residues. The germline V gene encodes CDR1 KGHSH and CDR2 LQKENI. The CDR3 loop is CASSPPLTEAFF. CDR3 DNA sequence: TGTGCCAGCTCACCACCGTTGACTGAAGCTTTCTTT. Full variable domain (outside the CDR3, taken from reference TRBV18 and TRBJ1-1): NAGVMQNPRHLVRRRGQEARLRCSPMKGHSHVYWYRQLPEEGLKFMVYLQKENIIDESGMPKERFSAEFPKEGPSILRIQQVVRGDSAAYFCASSPPLTEAFFGQGTRLTVV.

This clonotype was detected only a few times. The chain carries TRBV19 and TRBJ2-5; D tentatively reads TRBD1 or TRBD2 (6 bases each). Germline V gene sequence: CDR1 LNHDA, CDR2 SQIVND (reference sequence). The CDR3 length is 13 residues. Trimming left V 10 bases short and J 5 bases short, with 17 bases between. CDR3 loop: CATMSGAGETQYF. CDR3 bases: TGTGCCACCATGTCGGGGGCAGGGGAGACCCAGTACTTC. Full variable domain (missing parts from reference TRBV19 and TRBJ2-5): DGGITQSPKYLFRKEGQNVTLSCEQNLNHDAMYWYRQDPGQGLRLIYYSQIVNDFQKGDIAEGYSVSREKKESFPLTVTSAQKNPTAFYLCATMSGAGETQYFGPGTRLLVL.